A selection of T cell receptor beta chains follows, all from one sample in a study of blood T cell repertoires in COVID-19. Only in-frame clones appear in the TCRdb table, and some are missing; sequencing was by immunoSEQ multiplex PCR. The sample carries 200,000 to 250,000 clones, around 90% recorded once. Material: PBMCs or T cells enriched from blood (not recorded which). These receptors were taken from a man aged 30 to 45 who had been exposed to COVID-19. CDR3s leave out the opening cysteine and the closing phenylalanine or tryptophan. Where a row states a size, it is once, few, many or the class of an expanded clone; other rows omit it.

V: TRBV6-5; size: .; J: TRBJ2-1; CDR3: ASSTSLTSNEQF
V: TRBV2; size: .; J: TRBJ2-3; CDR3: ASSTGDTQY
V: TRBV25-1; size: .; J: TRBJ2-3; CDR3: ASSPGTKDTQY
V: TRBV5-4; size: .; J: TRBJ2-5; CDR3: ASTTGGGSETQY
V: TRBV19; size: once; J: TRBJ2-7; CDR3: ASSFRDRGYEQY
V: TRBV7-2; size: .; J: TRBJ1-2; CDR3: ASSLVFGQPYGYT
V: TRBV7-3; size: .; J: TRBJ2-1; CDR3: ASSPSGGPYNEQF
V: TRBV29-1; size: .; J: TRBJ2-5; CDR3: SVQVGAPQTQY
V: TRBV18; size: .; J: TRBJ2-3; CDR3: ASSPAVRSSDTQY
V: TRBV7-9; size: .; J: TRBJ1-1; CDR3: ASSLSGQGGTEAF
V: TRBV12-5; size: .; J: TRBJ1-6; CDR3: ASGRDSLYNSPLH
V: TRBV18; size: .; J: TRBJ2-7; CDR3: ASSTRDRVSDEQY
V: TRBV18; size: .; J: TRBJ1-5; CDR3: ASSPAGGGGGNQPQH
V: TRBV2; size: .; J: TRBJ2-2; CDR3: ASSAGGTGELF
V: TRBV5-5; size: .; J: TRBJ2-7; CDR3: ASSLESIGNEQY
V: TRBV3-1/TRBV3-2; size: .; J: TRBJ2-5; CDR3: ASSQDMSGGEQETQY
V: TRBV6-5; size: .; J: TRBJ2-7; CDR3: ASSYRVRTYEQY
V: TRBV19; size: .; J: TRBJ1-1; CDR3: ASSIPGGFASEAF
V: TRBV5-4; size: .; J: TRBJ2-7; CDR3: ASRQGASEQY
V: TRBV7-8; size: .; J: TRBJ2-2; CDR3: ASSRILANTGELF
V: TRBV11-2; size: .; J: TRBJ2-1; CDR3: ASSLVGNSGRSQTF
V: TRBV7-2; size: .; J: TRBJ1-1; CDR3: ASSLPGKGAF
V: TRBV29-1; size: .; J: TRBJ1-6; CDR3: SVVVTGDSPLH
V: TRBV6-2/TRBV6-3; size: .; J: TRBJ2-1; CDR3: ASGFGNEQF
V: TRBV13; size: once; J: TRBJ2-1; CDR3: ASSPRGGEQF
V: TRBV27; size: .; J: TRBJ2-2; CDR3: ASSLHRLERGANTGELF
V: TRBV3-1/TRBV3-2; size: .; J: TRBJ2-1; CDR3: ASRPTSGGARDRAYNEQF
V: TRBV27; size: .; J: TRBJ1-5; CDR3: ASSFPSQPQH
V: TRBV6-5; size: .; J: TRBJ2-7; CDR3: ASSYAGQGRNEQY
V: TRBV27; size: .; J: TRBJ2-7; CDR3: ATQLSDCTRRIDRGISAGEQY
V: TRBV10-3; size: .; J: TRBJ1-2; CDR3: AISVDSARGYT